These 13 T cell receptor beta chains came from one sample sequenced in a study of blood T cells in healthy people across ages. Sample-barcoded 5' priming and a J-beta primer mix drove a second PCR of roughly 7 to 11 cycles. A single record per CDR3 protein comes from TCRdb applying MiXCR to the 5' RACE reads. The data show roughly 800,000 distinct CDR3 sequences, 58% seen once. The sequencing input was blood. All receptors come from a man aged 30-40 years in good health.

The chain carries TRBV5-1 and TRBJ1-1; 11 bases are shared with TRBD1. The CDR3 extends over 16 amino acids. Germline V gene lookup returns CDR1 SGHRS and CDR2 YFSETQ. V trimming: 4 bases; J trimming: 6 bases; junction bases outside the gene matches: 11. CDR3 residues: CASSNGQGAFSAEAFF. DNA of the CDR3: TGCGCCAGCAGCAATGGACAGGGGGCGTTTAGCGCTGAAGCTTTCTTT.

This clonotype showed up just a few times. The chain combines TRBV7-3 with TRBJ2-3; D call uncertain. From germline, CDR1 is SGHTA and CDR2 FQGTGA. Trimming cost V 3 bases and J 2 bases, with 15 bases left between them. The CDR3 length is 16 residues. The CDR3: CASSFQHEPNTDTQYF. CDR3 nucleotides: TGTGCCAGCAGCTTCCAACACGAACCCAACACAGATACGCAGTATTTT.

The chain carries TRBV20-1 and TRBJ2-1; 9 positions match TRBD2. The CDR3 extends over 16 amino acids. V shed 1 base and J 6 bases; nucleotides not matched to a gene: 10. CDR1 and CDR2 from the germline V gene are DFQATT and SNEGSKA (reference sequence). The DNA for the CDR3 is TGCAGTGCTAGAGCTCTGGCGGGGGGGGACGTCAATGAGCAGTTCTTC. This translates into CSARALAGGDVNEQFF.

There are a few counts of this clonotype. The chain's CDR3 is CASSQRQGGETQYF. As DNA, the CDR3 is TGTGCCAGCAGCCAACGACAGGGCGGGGAGACCCAGTACTTC. The chain employs TRBV7-9 and TRBJ2-7; 7 nucleotides line up with TRBD1. The J call may not be correct, given that the DNA end is closer to TRBJ2-5. CDR3 length equals 14 residues. From germline, CDR1 is SEHNR and CDR2 FQNEAQ (reference sequence).

The chain has TRBV7-9 and TRBJ2-7, with D perhaps TRBD2 (6 bases). V lost 8 bases, J lost 3 bases, and 8 bases lay in between. Per the germline V gene, CDR1 is SEHNR and CDR2 is FQNEAQ (reference sequence). This CDR3 has 11 amino acids. This chain's CDR3 is CASGRLYEQYF. DNA for the CDR3: TGTGCCAGCGGGAGGCTCTACGAGCAGTACTTC.

The chain couples TRBV5-6 to TRBJ2-6; TRBD2 matches 7 bases. With V trimmed by 3 bases and J by 0 bases, 9 bases remained unmatched. Germline CDR1 and CDR2: SGHDT and YYEEEE. The CDR3 length is 18 residues. The DNA of the CDR3 is TGTGCCAGCAGCTCCGGACCTCGGGGGGACTCTGGGGCCAACGTCCTGACTTTC. This sequence encodes CASSSGPRGDSGANVLTF.

A few counts support this clonotype. This chain joins TRBV20-1 and TRBJ2-7; TRBD2 matches at 7 bases. This CDR3 is 14 amino acids long. J gave up 4 bases and V 5 bases, and 11 bases lay outside the gene matches. The V gene's germline CDR1 is DFQATT and CDR2 SNEGSKA (reference sequence). For the CDR3, the DNA is TGCAGTGCTCGATTCAGGGAAGCGGGATACGAGCAGTACTTC. It yields the protein CSARFREAGYEQYF.

The chain combines TRBV29-1 with TRBJ2-5, with 8 bases aligning to TRBD2. Germline-derived CDR1 and CDR2 are SQVTM and ANQGSEA. With 4 bases clipped from V and 4 bases from J, the junction kept 8 bases outside the gene matches. The CDR3 runs to 14 residues. The DNA of the CDR3 is TGCAGCGTTGGCCTCGGGGGGGCAGGAGAGACCCAGTACTTC. Translating gives CSVGLGGAGETQYF. Full variable domain (rest looked up from reference TRBV29-1 and TRBJ2-5): SAVISQKPSRDICQRGTSLTIQCQVDSQVTMMFWYRQQPGQSLTLIATANQGSEATYESGFVIDKFPISRPNLTFSTLTVSNMSPEDSSIYLCSVGLGGAGETQYFGPGTRLLVL.

The V and J genes are TRBV28 and TRBJ1-2; D ambiguous. Germline V gives CDR1 MDHEN, CDR2 SYDVKM. The ends were cut back, 10 bases at V and 3 bases at J, with 12 bases in the middle. The CDR3 has 12 amino acids. CDR3 amino acids: CATTFQDYGYTF. The CDR3 DNA follows: TGTGCCACCACATTTCAAGACTATGGCTACACCTTC.

The chain joins TRBV10-3 to TRBJ1-5; the D gene is possibly TRBD1 (6 bases). Germline V gene lookup returns CDR1 ENHRY and CDR2 SYGVKD. Trimming pared 0 bases from V and 0 bases from J, leaving 12 bases between. This CDR3 is built from 17 residues. The CDR3 spells CAISESRTEPSNQPQHF. The CDR3, as DNA: TGTGCCATCAGTGAGTCGAGGACAGAGCCTAGCAATCAGCCCCAGCATTTT.

This clonotype was observed a few times. The genes are TRBV5-1 and TRBJ2-5; D may be TRBD2 (5 bases). The end of the DNA fits TRBJ2-7 better, so the J call may be wrong. CDR1 is SGHRS, CDR2 YFSETQ, per germline. This CDR3 comprises 15 residues. CDR3: CASSLLVGGSYEQYF. CDR3 nucleotide sequence: TGCGCCAGCAGCTTGTTAGTCGGAGGCAGCTACGAGCAGTACTTC.

The chain employs TRBV27 and TRBJ1-5; D possibly corresponds to TRBD1 (5 bases). Trimming pared 7 bases from V and 2 bases from J, leaving 12 bases between. The CDR3 has 14 residues. Germline V gene data show CDR1 as MNHEY and CDR2 as SMNVEV (reference sequence). The CDR3 loop reads CASNLRGGNQPQHF. The CDR3 bases are TGTGCCAGCAATCTCCGGGGGGGCAATCAGCCCCAGCATTTT.

This chain joins TRBV7-9 and TRBJ1-6; D uncertain. The germline V gene encodes CDR1 SEHNR and CDR2 FQNEAQ (reference sequence). The V gene lost 5 bases and the J gene lost 14 bases, with 13 bases spanning the gap. This CDR3 spans 12 amino acids. CDR3 loop: CASSPNRGALHF. The CDR3 nucleotides are TGTGCCAGCAGCCCTAATCGGGGTGCCCTCCACTTT.